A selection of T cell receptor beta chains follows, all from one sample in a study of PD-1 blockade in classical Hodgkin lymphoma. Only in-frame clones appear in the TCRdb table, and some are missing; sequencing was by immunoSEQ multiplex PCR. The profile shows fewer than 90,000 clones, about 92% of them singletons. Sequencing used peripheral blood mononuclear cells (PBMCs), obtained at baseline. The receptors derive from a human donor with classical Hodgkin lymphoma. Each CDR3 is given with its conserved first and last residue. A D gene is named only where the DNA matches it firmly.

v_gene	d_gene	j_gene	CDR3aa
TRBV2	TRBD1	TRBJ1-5	CASSDQGGEAQPQHF
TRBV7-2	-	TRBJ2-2	CASSLGQTNTGELFF
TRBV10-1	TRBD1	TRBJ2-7	CARGDRGPYPSYEQYF
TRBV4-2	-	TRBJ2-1	CASSPRLAGREQFF
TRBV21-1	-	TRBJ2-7	CASRWTGFSYEQYF
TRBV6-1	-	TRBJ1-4	CASSEDLEKLFF
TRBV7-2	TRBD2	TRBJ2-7	CASSLEPAGSLEQYF
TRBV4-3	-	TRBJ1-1	CASRHSREAFF
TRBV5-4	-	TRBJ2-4	CASSPPPSTENIQYF
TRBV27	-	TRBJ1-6	CASSRTGVGNSPLHF
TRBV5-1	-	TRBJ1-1	CASSLLGLDTEAFF
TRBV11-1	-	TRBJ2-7	CASSLRRDSFYEQYF
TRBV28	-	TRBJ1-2	CASSLWGAKDGYTF
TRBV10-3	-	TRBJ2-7	CATSFRDSYEQYF
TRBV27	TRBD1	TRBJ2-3	CASSEGQGGTDTQYF
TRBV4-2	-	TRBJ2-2	CASSPPNLRGRTANTGELFF
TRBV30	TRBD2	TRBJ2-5	CAWKGWTSGDQETQYF
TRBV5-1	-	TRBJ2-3	CASSLFGGAGLTDTQYF
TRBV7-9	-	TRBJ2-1	CASSPKPISDSFYEQFF
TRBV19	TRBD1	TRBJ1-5	CASSNRDRNQPQHF
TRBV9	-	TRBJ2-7	CASSVGGEQYF
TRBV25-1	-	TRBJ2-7	CASSDSGSRIYEQYF
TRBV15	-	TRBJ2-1	CATSRGPGGSYNEQFF
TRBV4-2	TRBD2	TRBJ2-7	CASSQSAGTTSHEQYF
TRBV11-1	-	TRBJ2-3	CASSPKGYRRGADTQYF
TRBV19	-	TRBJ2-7	CASSTRDLNYEQYF
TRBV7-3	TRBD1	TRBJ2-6	CASSSGTGRSGANVLTF
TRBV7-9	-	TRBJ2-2	CASSLSLGTVNTGELFF
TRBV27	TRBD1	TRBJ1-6	CASSFIPPDRNNSPLHF
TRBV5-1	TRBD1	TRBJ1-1	CASSSTTTGGNTEAFF
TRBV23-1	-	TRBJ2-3	CASSQSGVGARHSTDTQYF
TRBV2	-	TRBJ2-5	CASSSSIMYQETQYF
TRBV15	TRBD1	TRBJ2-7	CATSGGQGKIKGGEQYF
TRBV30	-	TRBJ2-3	CAWTLTTDTQYF